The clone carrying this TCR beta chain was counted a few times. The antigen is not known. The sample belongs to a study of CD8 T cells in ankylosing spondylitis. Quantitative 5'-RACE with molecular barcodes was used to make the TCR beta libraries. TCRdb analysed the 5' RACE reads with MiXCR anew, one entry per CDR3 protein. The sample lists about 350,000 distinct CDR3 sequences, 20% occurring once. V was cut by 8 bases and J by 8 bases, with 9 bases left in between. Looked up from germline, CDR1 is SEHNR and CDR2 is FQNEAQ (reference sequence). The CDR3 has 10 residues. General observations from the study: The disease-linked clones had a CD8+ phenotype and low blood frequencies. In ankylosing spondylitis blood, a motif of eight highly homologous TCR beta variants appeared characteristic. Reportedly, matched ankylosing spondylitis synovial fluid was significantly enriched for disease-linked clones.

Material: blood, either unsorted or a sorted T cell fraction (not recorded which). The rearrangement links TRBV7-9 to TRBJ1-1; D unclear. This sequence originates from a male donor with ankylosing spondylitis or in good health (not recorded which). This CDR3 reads CASLGREAFF. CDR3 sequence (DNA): TGTGCCAGCTTGGGCAGGGAAGCTTTCTTT.